Sequencing of this TCR beta chain was carried out in a study of blood T cell repertoires in COVID-19. Turning to the study itself: Sites in the United States, Italy and Spain provided acute and convalescent COVID-19 samples. T cells, B-cell-depleted T cells, or PBMCs provided the cDNA or gDNA that served as material.

V was trimmed by 1 base and J by 6 bases, leaving 6 bases between them. The CDR3 is 12 amino acids. Germline V lookup: CDR1 SGHAT, CDR2 FQNNGV. Sequenced by immunoSEQ multiplex PCR; TCRdb stores in-frame clones only, minus some. The sample includes fewer than 200,000 clones, about 80% of them seen just once. The sequencing sample was made of peripheral blood. The chain recombines TRBV11-2 with TRBJ1-2; the D is unclear. This receptor was taken from a woman aged 60-70 years with COVID-19, enrolled during active disease. CDR3 nucleotide sequence: TGTGCCAGCAGCTTAGGTTTCAATGGCTACACCTTC. This codes for CASSLGFNGYTF. Together with reference TRBV11-2 and TRBJ1-2, the CDR3 gives the full variable domain: EAGVAQSPRYKIIEKRQSVAFWCNPISGHATLYWYQQILGQGPKLLIQFQNNGVVDDSQLPKDRFSAERLKGVDSTLKIQPAKLEDSAVYLCASSLGFNGYTFGSGTRLTVV.